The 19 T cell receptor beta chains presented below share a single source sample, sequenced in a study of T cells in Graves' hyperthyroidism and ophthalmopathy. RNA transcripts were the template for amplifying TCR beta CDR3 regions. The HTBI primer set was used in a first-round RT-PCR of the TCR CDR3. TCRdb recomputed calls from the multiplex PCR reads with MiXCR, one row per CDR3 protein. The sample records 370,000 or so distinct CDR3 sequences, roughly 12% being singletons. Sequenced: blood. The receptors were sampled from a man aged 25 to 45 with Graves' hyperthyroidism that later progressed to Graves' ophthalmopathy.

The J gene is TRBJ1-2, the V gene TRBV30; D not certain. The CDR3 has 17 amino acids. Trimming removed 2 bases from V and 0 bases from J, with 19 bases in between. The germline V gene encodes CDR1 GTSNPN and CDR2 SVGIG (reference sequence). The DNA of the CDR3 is TGTGCCTGGAGTCTTCCAACGGCACTTTTAGCTAACTATGGCTACACCTTC. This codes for CAWSLPTALLANYGYTF.

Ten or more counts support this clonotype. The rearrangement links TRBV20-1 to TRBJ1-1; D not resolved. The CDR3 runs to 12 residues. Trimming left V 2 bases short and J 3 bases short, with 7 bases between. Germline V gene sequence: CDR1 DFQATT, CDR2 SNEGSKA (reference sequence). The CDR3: CSARRWDTEAFF. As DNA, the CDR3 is TGCAGTGCTAGAAGGTGGGACACTGAAGCTTTCTTT.

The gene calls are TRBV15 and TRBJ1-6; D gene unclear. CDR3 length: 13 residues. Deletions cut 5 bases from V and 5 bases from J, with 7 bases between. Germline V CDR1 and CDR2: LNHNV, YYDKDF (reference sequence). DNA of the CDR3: TGTGCCACCAGCTTAGGCGATAATTCACCCCTCCACTTT. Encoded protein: CATSLGDNSPLHF.

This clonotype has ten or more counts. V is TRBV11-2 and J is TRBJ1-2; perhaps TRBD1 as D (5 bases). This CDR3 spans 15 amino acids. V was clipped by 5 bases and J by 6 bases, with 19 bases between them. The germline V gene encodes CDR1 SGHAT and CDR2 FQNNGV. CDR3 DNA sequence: TGTGCCAGCAGCGAACCGGGACTCCCGGGAAATGGCTACACCTTC. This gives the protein CASSEPGLPGNGYTF.

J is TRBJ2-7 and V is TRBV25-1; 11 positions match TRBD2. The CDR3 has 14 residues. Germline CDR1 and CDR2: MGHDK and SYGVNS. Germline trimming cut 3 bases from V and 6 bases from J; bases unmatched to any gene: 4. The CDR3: CASSDRLAGIEQYF. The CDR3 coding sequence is TGTGCCAGCAGTGACCGACTAGCGGGAATCGAGCAGTACTTC.

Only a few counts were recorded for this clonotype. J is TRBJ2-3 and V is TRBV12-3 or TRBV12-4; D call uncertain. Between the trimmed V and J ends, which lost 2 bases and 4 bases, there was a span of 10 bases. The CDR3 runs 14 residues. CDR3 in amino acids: CASSLYSNADTQYF. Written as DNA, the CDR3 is TGTGCCAGCAGTTTATACAGCAACGCAGATACGCAGTATTTT.

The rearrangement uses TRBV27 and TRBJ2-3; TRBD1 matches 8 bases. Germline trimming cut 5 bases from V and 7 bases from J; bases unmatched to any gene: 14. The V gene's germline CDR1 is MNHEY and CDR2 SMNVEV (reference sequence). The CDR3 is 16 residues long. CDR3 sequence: CASSDSRQGARNTQYF. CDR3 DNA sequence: TGTGCCAGCAGTGATTCGCGGCAGGGGGCCCGAAATACGCAGTATTTT.

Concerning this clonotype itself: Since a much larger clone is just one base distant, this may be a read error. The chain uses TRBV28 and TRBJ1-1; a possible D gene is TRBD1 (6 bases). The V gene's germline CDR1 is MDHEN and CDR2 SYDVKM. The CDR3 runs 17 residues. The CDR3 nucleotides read TGTGCCAGCAGTTTATACCGAACAGGGATCTCTGCCACTGAAGCTTCCTTT. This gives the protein CASSLYRTGISATEASF.

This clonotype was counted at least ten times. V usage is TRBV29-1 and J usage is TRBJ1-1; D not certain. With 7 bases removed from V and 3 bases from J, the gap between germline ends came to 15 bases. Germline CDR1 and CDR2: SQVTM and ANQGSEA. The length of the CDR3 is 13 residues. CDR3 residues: CSAKAGGDTEAFF. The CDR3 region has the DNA TGCAGCGCCAAGGCAGGCGGGGACACTGAAGCTTTCTTT. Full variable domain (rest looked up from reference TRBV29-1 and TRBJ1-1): SAVISQKPSRDICQRGTSLTIQCQVDSQVTMMFWYRQQPGQSLTLIATANQGSEATYESGFVIDKFPISRPNLTFSTLTVSNMSPEDSSIYLCSAKAGGDTEAFFGQGTRLTVV.

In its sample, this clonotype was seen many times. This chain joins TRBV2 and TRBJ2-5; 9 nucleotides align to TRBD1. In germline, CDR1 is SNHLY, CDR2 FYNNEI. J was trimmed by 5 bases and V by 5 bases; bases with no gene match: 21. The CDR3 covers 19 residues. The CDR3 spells CASSSSRRGTGRMGETQYF. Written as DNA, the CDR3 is TGTGCCAGCAGTTCCTCAAGGAGAGGGACAGGGAGGATGGGTGAGACCCAGTACTTC.

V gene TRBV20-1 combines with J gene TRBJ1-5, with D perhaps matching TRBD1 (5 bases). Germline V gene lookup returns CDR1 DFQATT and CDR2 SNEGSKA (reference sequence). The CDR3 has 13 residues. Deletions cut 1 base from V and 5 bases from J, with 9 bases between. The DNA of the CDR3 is TGCAGTGCTAGAGCGCAGGGCTATCAGCCCCAGCATTTT. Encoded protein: CSARAQGYQPQHF.

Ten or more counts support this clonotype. CDR3 nucleotides: TGTGCCAGCGGCGACCCAGGGGGCGGGATCCATAACTATGGCTACACCTTC. This encodes CASGDPGGGIHNYGYTF. The V gene is TRBV12-3 or TRBV12-4, the J gene TRBJ1-2, with 8 bases aligning to TRBD1. Germline trimming cut 8 bases from V and 1 base from J; bases unmatched to any gene: 15. This CDR3 is 17 amino acids long.

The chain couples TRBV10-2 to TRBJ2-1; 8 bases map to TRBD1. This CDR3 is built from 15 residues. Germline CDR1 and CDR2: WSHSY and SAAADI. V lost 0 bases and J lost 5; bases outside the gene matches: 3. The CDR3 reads CASSESGTGNNEQFF. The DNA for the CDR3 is TGCGCCAGCAGTGAGTCCGGGACAGGTAACAATGAGCAGTTCTTC.

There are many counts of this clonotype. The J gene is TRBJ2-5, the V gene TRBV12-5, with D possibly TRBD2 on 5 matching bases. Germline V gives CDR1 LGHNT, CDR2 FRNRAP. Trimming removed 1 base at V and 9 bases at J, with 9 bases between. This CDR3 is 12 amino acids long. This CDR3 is CASGLEFGAQYF. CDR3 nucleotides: TGTGCTAGTGGTTTGGAGTTCGGGGCCCAGTACTTC.

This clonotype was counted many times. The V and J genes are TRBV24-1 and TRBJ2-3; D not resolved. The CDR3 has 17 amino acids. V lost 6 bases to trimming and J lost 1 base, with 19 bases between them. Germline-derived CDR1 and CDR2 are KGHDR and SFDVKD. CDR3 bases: TGTGCCACCAGTCTCGGGCATCCTAGTTCGCGCACAGATACGCAGTATTTT. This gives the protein CATSLGHPSSRTDTQYF.

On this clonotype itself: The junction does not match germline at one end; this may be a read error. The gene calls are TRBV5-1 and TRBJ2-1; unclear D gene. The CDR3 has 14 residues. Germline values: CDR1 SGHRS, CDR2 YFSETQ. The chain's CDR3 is CACSFQEWYNEQFF. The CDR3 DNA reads TGCGCCTGCAGCTTTCAGGAGTGGTACAATGAGCAGTTCTTC.

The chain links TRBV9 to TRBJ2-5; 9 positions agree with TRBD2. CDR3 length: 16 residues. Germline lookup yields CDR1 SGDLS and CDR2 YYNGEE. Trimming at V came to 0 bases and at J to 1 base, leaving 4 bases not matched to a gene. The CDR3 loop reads CASSVGLAGIQETQYF. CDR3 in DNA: TGTGCCAGCAGCGTAGGGCTAGCGGGGATCCAAGAGACCCAGTACTTC.

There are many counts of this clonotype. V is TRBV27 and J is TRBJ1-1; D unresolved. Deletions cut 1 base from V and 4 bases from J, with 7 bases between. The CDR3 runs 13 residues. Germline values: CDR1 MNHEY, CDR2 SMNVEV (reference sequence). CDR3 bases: TGTGCCAGCAGTTTATACCCAGTCACTGAAGCTTTCTTT. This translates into CASSLYPVTEAFF.

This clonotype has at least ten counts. Here the CDR3 reads CASSGGLANTDTQYF. The CDR3 nucleotides read TGTGCCAGCAGCGGGGGACTAGCGAACACAGATACGCAGTATTTT. This chain uses TRBV13 with TRBJ2-3; 10 positions match TRBD2. V dropped 5 bases and J dropped 2; count of bases not matched to a gene: 4. The CDR3 has 15 residues. Germline V gives CDR1 PRHDT, CDR2 FYEKMQ (reference sequence).